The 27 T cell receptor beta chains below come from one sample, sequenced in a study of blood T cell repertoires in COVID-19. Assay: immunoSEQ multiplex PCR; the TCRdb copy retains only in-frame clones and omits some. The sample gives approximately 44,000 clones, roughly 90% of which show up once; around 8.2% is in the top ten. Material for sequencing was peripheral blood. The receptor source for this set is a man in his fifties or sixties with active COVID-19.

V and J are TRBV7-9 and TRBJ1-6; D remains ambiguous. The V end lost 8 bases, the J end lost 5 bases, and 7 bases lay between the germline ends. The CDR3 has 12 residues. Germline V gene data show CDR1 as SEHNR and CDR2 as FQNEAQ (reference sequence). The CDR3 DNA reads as TGTGCCAGCGCGTCCAATAATTCACCCCTCCACTTT. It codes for CASASNNSPLHF. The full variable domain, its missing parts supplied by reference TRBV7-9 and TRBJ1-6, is DTGVSQNPRHKITKRGQNVTFRCDPISEHNRLYWYRQTLGQGPEFLTYFQNEAQLEKSRLLSDRFSAERPKGSFSTLEIQRTEQGDSAMYLCASASNNSPLHFGNGTRLTVT.

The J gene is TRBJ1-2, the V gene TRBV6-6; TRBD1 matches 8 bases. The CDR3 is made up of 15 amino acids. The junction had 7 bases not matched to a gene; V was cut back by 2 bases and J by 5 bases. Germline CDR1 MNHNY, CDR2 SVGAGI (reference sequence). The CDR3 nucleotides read TGTGCCAGCAGTTACCAGACAGGGGTCGGATATGGCTACACCTTC. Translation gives CASSYQTGVGYGYTF.

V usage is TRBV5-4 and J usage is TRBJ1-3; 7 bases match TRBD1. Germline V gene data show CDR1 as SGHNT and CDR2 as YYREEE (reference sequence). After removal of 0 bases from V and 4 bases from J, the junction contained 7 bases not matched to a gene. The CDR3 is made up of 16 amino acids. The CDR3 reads CASSLAPGTDGNTIYF. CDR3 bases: TGTGCCAGCAGCTTGGCGCCGGGGACAGACGGAAACACCATATATTTT.

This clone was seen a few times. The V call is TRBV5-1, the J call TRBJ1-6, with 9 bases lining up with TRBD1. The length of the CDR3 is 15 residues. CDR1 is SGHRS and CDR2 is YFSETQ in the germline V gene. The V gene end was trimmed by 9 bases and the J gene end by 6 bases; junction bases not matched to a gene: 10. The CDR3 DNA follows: TGCGCCACCAAGGAGACAGGGGGTATTAATTCACCCCTCCACTTT. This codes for CATKETGGINSPLHF.

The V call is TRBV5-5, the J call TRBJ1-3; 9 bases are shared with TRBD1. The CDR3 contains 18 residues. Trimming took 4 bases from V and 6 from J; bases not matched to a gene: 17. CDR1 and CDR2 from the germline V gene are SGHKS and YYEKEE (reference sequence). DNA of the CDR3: TGTGCCAGCAGCGTCGTCCCGGGACAGGGTTGGGGAATAAACACCATATATTTT. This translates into CASSVVPGQGWGINTIYF.

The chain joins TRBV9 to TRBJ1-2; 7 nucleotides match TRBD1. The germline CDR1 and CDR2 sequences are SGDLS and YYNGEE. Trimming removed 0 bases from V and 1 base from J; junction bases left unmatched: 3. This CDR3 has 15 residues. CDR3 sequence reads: CASSVATGINYGYTF. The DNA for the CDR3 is TGTGCCAGCAGCGTAGCGACAGGGATTAACTATGGCTACACCTTC.

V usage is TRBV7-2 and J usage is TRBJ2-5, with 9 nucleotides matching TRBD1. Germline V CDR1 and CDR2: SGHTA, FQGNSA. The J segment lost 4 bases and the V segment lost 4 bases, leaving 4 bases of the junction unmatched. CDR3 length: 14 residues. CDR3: CASSSGQGRETQYF. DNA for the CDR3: TGTGCCAGCAGCTCGGGACAGGGTAGAGAGACCCAGTACTTC.

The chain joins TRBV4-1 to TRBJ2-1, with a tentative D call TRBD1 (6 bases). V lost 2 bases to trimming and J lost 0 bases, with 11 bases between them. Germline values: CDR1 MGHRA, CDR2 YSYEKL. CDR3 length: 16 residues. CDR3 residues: CASSQPRGSSYNEQFF. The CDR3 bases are TGCGCCAGCAGCCAACCCAGGGGTAGCTCCTACAATGAGCAGTTCTTC.

CDR3 sequence reads: CASGLRGRYEQYF. The CDR3 DNA is TGTGCCAGCGGCCTCAGGGGGCGTTACGAGCAGTACTTC. The rearrangement joins TRBV18 to TRBJ2-7, with TRBD1 identical over 8 bases. The germline CDR1 and CDR2 sequences are KGHSH and LQKENI. J gave up 4 bases and V 8 bases, and 7 bases lay outside the gene matches. This CDR3 comprises 13 residues.

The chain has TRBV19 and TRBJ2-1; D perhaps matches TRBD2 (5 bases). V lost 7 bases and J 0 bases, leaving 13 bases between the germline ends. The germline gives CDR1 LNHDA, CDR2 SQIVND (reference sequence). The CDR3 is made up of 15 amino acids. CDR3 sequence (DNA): TGTGCCAGTAAATCGAGGGCGCCCTCCTACAATGAGCAGTTCTTC. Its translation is CASKSRAPSYNEQFF.

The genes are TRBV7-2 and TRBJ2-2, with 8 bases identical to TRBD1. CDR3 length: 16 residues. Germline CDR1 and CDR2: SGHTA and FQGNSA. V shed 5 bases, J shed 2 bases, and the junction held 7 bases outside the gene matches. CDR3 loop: CASSPPQGGNTGELFF. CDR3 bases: TGTGCCAGCAGCCCTCCACAGGGGGGAAACACCGGGGAGCTGTTTTTT.

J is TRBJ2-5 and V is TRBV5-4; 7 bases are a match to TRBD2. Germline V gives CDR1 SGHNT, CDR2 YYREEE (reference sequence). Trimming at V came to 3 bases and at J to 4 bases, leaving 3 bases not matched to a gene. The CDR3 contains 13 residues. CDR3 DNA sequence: TGTGCCAGCAGCTCCATAGCGGGAGAGACCCAGTACTTC. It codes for CASSSIAGETQYF.

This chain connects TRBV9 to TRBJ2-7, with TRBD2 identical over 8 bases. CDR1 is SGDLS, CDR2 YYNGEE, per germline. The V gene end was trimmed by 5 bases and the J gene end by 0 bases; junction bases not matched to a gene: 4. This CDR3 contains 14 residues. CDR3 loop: CASSTSGSSYEQYF. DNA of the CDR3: TGTGCCAGCAGTACAAGCGGGAGCTCCTACGAGCAGTACTTC.

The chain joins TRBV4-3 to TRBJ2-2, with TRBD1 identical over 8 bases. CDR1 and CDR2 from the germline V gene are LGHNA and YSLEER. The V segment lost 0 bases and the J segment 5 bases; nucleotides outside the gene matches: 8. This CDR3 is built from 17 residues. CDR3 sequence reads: CASSQEYQGAWTGELFF. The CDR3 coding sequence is TGCGCCAGCAGCCAAGAGTATCAGGGGGCTTGGACCGGGGAGCTGTTTTTT.

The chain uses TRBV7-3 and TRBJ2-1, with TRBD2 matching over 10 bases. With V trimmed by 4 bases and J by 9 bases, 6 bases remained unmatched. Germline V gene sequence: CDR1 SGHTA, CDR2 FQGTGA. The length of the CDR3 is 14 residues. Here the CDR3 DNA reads TGTGCCAGCAGCTCATCCGGGACTAGCGCTGAGCAGTTCTTC. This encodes CASSSSGTSAEQFF.

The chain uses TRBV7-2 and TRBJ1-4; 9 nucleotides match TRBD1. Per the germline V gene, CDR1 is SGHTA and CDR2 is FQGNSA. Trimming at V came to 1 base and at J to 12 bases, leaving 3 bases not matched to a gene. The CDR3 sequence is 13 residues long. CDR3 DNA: TGTGCCAGCAGCTTAGATCGGGACAGGGAACTGTTTTTT. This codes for CASSLDRDRELFF.

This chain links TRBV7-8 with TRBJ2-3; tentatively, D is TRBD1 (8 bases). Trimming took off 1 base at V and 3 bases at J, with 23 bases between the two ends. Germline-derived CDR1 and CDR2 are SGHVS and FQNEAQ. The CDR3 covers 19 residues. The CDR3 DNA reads TGTGCCAGCAGCTTAGATCCAGGGGGCTGGGGGGGTCAAACAGATACGCAGTATTTT. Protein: CASSLDPGGWGGQTDTQYF. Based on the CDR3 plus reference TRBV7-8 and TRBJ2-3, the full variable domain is GAGVSQSPRYKVAKRGQDVALRCDPISGHVSLFWYQQALGQGPEFLTYFQNEAQLDKSGLPSDRFFAERPEGSVSTLKIQRTQQEDSAVYLCASSLDPGGWGGQTDTQYFGPGTRLTVL.

CDR3 amino acids: CASSPPLAGGADTQYF. The CDR3 region has the DNA TGTGCCAGCTCACCACCCCTAGCGGGAGGGGCAGATACGCAGTATTTT. This chain uses TRBV18 with TRBJ2-3, with 12 nucleotides matching TRBD2. V dropped 0 bases and J dropped 4; count of bases not matched to a gene: 2. CDR1 KGHSH and CDR2 LQKENI come from the germline V gene. This CDR3 is 16 amino acids long. The full variable domain, its missing parts supplied by reference TRBV18 and TRBJ2-3, is NAGVMQNPRHLVRRRGQEARLRCSPMKGHSHVYWYRQLPEEGLKFMVYLQKENIIDESGMPKERFSAEFPKEGPSILRIQQVVRGDSAAYFCASSPPLAGGADTQYFGPGTRLTVL.

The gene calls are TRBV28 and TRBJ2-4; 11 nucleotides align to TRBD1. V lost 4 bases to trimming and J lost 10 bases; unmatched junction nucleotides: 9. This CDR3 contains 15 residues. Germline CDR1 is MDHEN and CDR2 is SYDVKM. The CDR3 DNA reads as TGTGCCAGCAGTTCCGTGGACAGGGGGCGCGGAATTCAGTACTTC. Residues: CASSSVDRGRGIQYF.

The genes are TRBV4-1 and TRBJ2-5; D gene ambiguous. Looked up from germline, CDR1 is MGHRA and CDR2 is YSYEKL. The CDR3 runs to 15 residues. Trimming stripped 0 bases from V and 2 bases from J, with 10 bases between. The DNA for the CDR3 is TGCGCCAGCAGCCAAGATCTAGGCCTACAAGAGACCCAGTACTTC. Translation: CASSQDLGLQETQYF.

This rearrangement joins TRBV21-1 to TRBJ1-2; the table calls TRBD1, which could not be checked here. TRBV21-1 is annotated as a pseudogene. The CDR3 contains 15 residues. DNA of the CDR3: TGTGCCAGCAGCAAGCGGGACAGGGCTATCTATGGCTACACCTTC. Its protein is CASSKRDRAIYGYTF.

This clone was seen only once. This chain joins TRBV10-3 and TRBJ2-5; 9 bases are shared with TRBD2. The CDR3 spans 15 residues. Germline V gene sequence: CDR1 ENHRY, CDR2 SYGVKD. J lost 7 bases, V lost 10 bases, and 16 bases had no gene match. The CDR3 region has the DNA TGTGCCACACGATCCGGGACTAGCTCTCTCGCGACCCAGTACTTC. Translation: CATRSGTSSLATQYF.

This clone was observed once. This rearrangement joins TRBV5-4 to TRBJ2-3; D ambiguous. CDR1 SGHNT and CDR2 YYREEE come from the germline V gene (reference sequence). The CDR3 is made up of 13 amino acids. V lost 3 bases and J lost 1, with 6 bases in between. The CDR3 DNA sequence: TGTGCCAGCAGCTCTTCCGGCACAGATACGCAGTATTTT. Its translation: CASSSSGTDTQYF.

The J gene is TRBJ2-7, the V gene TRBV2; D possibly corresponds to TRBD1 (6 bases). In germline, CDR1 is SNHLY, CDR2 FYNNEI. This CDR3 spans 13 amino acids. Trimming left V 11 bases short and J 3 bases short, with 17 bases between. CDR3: CAGGPQGHYEQYF. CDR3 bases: TGTGCCGGCGGCCCGCAGGGGCACTACGAGCAGTACTTC.

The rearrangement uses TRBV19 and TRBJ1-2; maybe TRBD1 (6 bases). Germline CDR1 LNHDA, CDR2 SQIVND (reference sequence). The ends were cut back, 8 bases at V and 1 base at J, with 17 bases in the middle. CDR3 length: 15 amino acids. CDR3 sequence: CASGGRGALNYGYTF. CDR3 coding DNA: TGTGCCAGTGGTGGCAGGGGAGCACTTAACTATGGCTACACCTTC.

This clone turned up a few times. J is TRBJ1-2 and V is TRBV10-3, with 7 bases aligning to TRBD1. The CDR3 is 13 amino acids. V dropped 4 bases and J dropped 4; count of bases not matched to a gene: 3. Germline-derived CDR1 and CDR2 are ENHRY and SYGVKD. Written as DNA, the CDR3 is TGTGCCATCAGTGGGGACAGCCTCTATGGCTACACCTTC. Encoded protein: CAISGDSLYGYTF.

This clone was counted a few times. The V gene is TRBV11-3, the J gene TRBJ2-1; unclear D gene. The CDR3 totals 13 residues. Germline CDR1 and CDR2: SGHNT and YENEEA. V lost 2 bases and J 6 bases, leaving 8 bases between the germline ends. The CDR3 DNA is TGTGCCAGCAGCTTATCATCAGTCAATGAGCAGTTCTTC. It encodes CASSLSSVNEQFF.